A single sample gave rise to the 2 T cell receptor beta chains below, sequenced in a study of breast tumors, draining lymph nodes, adjacent tissues. TCRdb re-called the multiplex PCR reads with MiXCR, one entry per CDR3 protein. The sample lists 150,000 to 250,000 distinct CDR3 sequences; approximately 33% were seen once. The lymph nodes were axillary draining lymph nodes from breast cancer patients. Specimen: axillary lymph node tissue. These TCRs come from a female donor with breast cancer. Some clones in this sample may be carry-over from other donors' samples.

This chain joins TRBV5-4 and TRBJ2-5, with D possibly being TRBD1 (6 bases). The J call may be mistaken, given a closer DNA end match to TRBJ2-7. CDR3 length equals 15 residues. The germline V gene encodes CDR1 SGHNT and CDR2 YYREEE (reference sequence). CDR3 protein: CASSLLATGAYEQYF. The CDR3 nucleotides read TGTGCCAGCAGCTTACTGGCGACAGGAGCCTACGAGCAGTACTTC.

This clonotype was seen only a few times. A much larger clone differs by one base, so this may be a read error. The chain is built from TRBV20-1 and TRBJ1-2, with TRBD1 identical over 7 bases. In germline, CDR1 is DFQATT, CDR2 SNEGSKA (reference sequence). The CDR3 runs 12 residues. The CDR3 bases are TGCAGTGCTAACACAGGGGTCAATGGCTCCACCTTC. It is translated as CSANTGVNGSTF.